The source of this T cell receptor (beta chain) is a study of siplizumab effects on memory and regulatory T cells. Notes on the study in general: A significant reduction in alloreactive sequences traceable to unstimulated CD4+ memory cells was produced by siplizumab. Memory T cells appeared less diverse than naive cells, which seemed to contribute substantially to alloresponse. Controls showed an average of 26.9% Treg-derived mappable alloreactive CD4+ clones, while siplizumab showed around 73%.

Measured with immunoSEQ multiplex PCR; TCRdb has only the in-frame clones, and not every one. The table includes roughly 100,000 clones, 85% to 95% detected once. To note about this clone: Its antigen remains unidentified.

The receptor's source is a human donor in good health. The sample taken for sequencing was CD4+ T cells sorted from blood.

CDR3 sequence: CASSSVGREEQFF. Written as DNA, the CDR3 is TGTGCCAGCAGCTCCGTGGGGCGGGAGGAGCAGTTCTTC. The rearrangement links TRBV7-2 to TRBJ2-1; 7 bases map to TRBD2. Germline CDR1 is SGHTA and CDR2 is FQGNSA. V was pared by 4 bases and J by 10 bases, with 7 bases of the junction left unmatched. This CDR3 is 13 amino acids long.